This T cell receptor (beta chain) emerged from a study of T cells in Graves' hyperthyroidism and ophthalmopathy. Each diagnosis was grounded in clinical symptoms, serum thyroxine and TRAb, thyroid ultrasound, and orbital computed tomography. The investigators amplified TCR beta CDR3 regions from RNA transcripts. The HTBI primer set served for first-round RT-PCR of the TCR CDR3. One entry per CDR3 protein, called by TCRdb with MiXCR from the multiplex PCR reads. The sample includes about 380,000 distinct CDR3 sequences, approximately 13% of them seen just once. There are many counts of this clonotype. Germline CDR1 is KGHDR and CDR2 is SFDVKD. The CDR3 runs 13 residues. Trimming took off 5 bases at V and 2 bases at J, with 7 bases between the two ends.

The sample consisted of blood. J is TRBJ2-3 and V is TRBV24-1; D is unclear. The receptor's source is a woman aged 60 to 75 with Graves' hyperthyroidism. The CDR3 DNA reads as TGTGCCACCAGTGGACCGGACACAGATACGCAGTATTTT. Protein sequence: CATSGPDTDTQYF.